The table lists the clone carrying this T cell receptor beta chain with a few counts. The entry originates in a study of T-cell reconstitution after alpha-beta-depleted transplantation in children. Preparation of the TCRbeta library involved a method that used unique molecular identifiers. Each CDR3 protein gets one entry after TCRdb re-called the PCR reads with MiXCR. The sample contains roughly 570,000 distinct CDR3 sequences, 25% to 30% of which appear only once. In germline, CDR1 is SQVTM, CDR2 ANQGSEA. This CDR3 spans 12 amino acids. The V end lost 4 bases, the J end lost 4 bases, and 9 bases lay between the germline ends.

This TCR came from a boy in the first two years of life with Wiskott-Aldrich syndrome, due to receive a stem cell transplant. The chain has TRBV29-1 and TRBJ2-3, with D maybe TRBD1 (5 bases). The sequencing used PBMCs, collected before TCRalphabeta/CD19-depleted stem cell transplant. CDR3 protein: CSVARVSDTQYF. The CDR3 DNA reads as TGCAGCGTTGCCAGGGTATCAGATACGCAGTATTTT.